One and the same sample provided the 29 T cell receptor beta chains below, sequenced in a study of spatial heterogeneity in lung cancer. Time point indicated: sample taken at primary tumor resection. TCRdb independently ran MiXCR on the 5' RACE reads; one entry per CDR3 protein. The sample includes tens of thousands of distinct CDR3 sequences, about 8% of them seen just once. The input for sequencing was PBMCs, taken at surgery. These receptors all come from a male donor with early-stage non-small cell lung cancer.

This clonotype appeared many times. The CDR3 bases are TGCGCCAGCAGCCAAGATAATAGCCTCCCGGCGGTCAATGAGCAGTTCTTC. Encoded protein: CASSQDNSLPAVNEQFF. This chain uses TRBV4-1 with TRBJ2-1, with D uncertain. V was trimmed by 0 bases and J by 6 bases, leaving 18 bases between them. The length of the CDR3 is 17 residues. Germline V gene data show CDR1 as MGHRA and CDR2 as YSYEKL.

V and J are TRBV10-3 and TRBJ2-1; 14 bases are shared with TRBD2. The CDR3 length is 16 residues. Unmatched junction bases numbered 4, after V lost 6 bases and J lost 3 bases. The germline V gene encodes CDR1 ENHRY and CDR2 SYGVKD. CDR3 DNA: TGTGCCATCAGACCGGGACTAGCGGGAGACTACAATGAGCAGTTCTTC. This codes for CAIRPGLAGDYNEQFF.

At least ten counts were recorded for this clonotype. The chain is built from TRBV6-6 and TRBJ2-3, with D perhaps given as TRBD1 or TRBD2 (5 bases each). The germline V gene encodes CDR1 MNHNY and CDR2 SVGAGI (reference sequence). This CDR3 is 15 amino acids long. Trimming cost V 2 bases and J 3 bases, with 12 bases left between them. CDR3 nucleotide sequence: TGTGCCAGCAGTTACGCCTGGGGCGGGACAGATACGCAGTATTTT. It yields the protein CASSYAWGGTDTQYF.

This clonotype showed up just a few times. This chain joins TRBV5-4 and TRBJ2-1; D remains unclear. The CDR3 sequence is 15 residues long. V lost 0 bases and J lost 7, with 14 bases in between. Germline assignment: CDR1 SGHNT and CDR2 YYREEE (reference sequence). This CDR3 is CASSLAGPMWNEQFF. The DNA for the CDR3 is TGTGCCAGCAGCTTGGCCGGGCCCATGTGGAATGAGCAGTTCTTC. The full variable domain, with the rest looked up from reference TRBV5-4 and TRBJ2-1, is ETGVTQSPTHLIKTRGQQVTLRCSSQSGHNTVSWYQQALGQGPQFIFQYYREEENGRGNFPPRFSGLQFPNYSSELNVNALELDDSALYLCASSLAGPMWNEQFFGPGTRLTVL.

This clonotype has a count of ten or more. CDR3 sequence: CASSLDTAELAFF. CDR3 bases: TGTGCCAGCAGCTTAGATACGGCTGAGTTGGCTTTCTTT. V is TRBV11-2 and J is TRBJ1-1; D gene ambiguous. The germline V and J ends were trimmed by 0 bases and 11 bases, with 13 bases remaining between them. Germline V lookup: CDR1 SGHAT, CDR2 FQNNGV. The CDR3 consists of 13 residues.

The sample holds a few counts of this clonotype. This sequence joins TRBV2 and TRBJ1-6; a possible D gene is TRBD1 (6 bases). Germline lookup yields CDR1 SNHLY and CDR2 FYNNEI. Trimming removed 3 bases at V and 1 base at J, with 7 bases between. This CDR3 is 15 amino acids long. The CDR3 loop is CASSEGASYNSPLHF. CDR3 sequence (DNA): TGTGCCAGCAGTGAGGGGGCATCCTATAATTCACCCCTCCACTTT.

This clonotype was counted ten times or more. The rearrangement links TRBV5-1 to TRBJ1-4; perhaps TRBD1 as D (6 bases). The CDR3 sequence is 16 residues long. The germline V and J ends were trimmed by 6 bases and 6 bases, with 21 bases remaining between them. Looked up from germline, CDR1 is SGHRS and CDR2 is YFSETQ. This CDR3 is CASTSGGGRGHEKLFF. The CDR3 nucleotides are TGCGCCAGCACCTCCGGCGGGGGGCGAGGACATGAAAAACTGTTTTTT.

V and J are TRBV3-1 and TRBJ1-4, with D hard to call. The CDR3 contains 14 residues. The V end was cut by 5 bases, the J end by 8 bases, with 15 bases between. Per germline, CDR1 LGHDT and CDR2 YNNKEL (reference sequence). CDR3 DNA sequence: TGTGCCAGCAGCTCCGCGCACTATGGGGAAAAACTGTTTTTT. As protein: CASSSAHYGEKLFF.

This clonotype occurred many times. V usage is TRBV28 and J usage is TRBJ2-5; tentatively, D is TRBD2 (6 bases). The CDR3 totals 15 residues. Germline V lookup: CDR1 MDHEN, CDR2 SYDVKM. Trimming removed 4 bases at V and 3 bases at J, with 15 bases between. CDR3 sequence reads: CASSSYTGTEETQYF. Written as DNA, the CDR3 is TGTGCCAGCAGTTCATATACCGGGACTGAAGAGACCCAGTACTTC.

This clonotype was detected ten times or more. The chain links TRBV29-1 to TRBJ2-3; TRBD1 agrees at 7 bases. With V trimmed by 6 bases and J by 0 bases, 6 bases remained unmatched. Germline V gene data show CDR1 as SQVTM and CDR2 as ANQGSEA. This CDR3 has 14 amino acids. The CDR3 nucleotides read TGCAGCGTGACAGGGAGCACTAGCACAGATACGCAGTATTTT. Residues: CSVTGSTSTDTQYF.

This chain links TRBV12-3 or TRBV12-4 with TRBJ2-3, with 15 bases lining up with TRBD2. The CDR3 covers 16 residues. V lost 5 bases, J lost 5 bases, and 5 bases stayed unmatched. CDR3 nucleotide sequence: TGTGCCAGCAGTATGGGACTAGCGGGAGGACTAGATACGCAGTATTTT. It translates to CASSMGLAGGLDTQYF.

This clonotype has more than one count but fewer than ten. The CDR3, as DNA: TGTGCCAGCAGACGGAGGGGGGAGACCACCGGGGAGCTGTTTTTT. Translation: CASRRRGETTGELFF. The V gene is TRBV7-9, the J gene TRBJ2-2; D is tentatively TRBD1 or TRBD2 (6 bases each). Germline V gene sequence: CDR1 SEHNR, CDR2 FQNEAQ (reference sequence). The V gene lost 6 bases and the J gene lost 4 bases, with 15 bases spanning the gap. The CDR3 is made up of 15 amino acids.

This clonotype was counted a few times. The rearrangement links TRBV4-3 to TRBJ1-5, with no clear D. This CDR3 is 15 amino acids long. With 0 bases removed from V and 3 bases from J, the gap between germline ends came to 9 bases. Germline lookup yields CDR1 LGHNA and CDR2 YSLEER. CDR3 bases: TGCGCCAGCAGCCAAGATGGCGGATACAATCAGCCCCAGCATTTT. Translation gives CASSQDGGYNQPQHF.

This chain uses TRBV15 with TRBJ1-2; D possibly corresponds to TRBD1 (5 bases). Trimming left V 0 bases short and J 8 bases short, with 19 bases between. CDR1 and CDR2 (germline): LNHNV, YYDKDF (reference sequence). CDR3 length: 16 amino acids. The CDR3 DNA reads TGTGCCACCAGCAGAGATCTGAAGGGGCCGCGGGAGGGCTACACCTTC. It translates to CATSRDLKGPREGYTF.

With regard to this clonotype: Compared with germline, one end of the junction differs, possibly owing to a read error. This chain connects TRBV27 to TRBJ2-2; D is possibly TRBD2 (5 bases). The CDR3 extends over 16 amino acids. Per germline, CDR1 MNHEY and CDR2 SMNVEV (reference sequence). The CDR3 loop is CASSLLGRGHTGELFF. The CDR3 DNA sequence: TGTGCCAGCAGTCTACTTGGGAGAGGTCACACGGGGGAGCTGTTTTTT.

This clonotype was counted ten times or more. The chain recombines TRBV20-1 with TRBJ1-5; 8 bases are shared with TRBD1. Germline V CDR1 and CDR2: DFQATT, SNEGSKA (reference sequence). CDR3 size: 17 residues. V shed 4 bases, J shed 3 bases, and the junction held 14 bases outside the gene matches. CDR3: CSAIRGTGVSANQPQHF. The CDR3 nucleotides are TGCAGTGCTATAAGGGGGACAGGAGTCTCGGCCAATCAGCCCCAGCATTTT.

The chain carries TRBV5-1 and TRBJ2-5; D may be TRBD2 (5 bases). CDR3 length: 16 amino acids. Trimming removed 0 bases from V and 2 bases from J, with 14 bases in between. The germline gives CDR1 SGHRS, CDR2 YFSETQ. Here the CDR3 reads CASSLVGSVAQETQYF. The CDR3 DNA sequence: TGCGCCAGCAGCTTGGTGGGTAGCGTTGCACAAGAGACCCAGTACTTC.

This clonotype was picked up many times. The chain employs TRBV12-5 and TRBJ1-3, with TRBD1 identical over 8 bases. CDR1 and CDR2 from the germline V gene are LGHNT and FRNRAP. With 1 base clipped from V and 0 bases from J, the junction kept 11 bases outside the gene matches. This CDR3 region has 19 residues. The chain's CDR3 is CASGLDSGTGSLSGNTIYF. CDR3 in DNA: TGTGCTAGTGGTTTGGATTCCGGGACAGGCTCCCTCTCTGGAAACACCATATATTTT.

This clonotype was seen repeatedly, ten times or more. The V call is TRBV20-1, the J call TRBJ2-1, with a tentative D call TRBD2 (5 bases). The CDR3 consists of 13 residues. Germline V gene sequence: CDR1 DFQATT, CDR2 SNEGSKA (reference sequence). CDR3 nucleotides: TGCAGCGGGATGGGGTCCTACTACAATGAGCAGTTCTTC. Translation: CSGMGSYYNEQFF.

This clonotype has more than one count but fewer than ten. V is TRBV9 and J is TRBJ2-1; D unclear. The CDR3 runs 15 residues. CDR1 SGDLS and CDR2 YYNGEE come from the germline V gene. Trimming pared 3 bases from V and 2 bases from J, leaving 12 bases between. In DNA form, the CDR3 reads TGTGCCAGCAGCGCGACACTGAATCCCTACAATGAGCAGTTCTTC. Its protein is CASSATLNPYNEQFF.

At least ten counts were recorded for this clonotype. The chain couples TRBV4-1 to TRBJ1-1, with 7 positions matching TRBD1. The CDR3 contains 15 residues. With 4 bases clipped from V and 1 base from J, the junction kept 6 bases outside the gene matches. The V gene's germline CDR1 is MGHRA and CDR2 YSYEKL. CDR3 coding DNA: TGCGCCAGCAGCCCAGGGGGAGGCAGGAACACTGAAGCTTTCTTT. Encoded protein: CASSPGGGRNTEAFF.

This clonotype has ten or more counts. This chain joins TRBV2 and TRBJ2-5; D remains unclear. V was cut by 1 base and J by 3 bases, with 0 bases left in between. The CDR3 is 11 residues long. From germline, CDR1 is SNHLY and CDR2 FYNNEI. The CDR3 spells CASSEEETQYF. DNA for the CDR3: TGTGCCAGCAGTGAAGAAGAGACCCAGTACTTC.

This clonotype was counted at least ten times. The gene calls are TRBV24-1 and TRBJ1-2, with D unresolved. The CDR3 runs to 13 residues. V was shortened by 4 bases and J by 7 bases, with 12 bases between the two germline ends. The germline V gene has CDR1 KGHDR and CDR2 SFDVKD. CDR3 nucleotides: TGTGCCACCAGTGACGGGCAGCGTTCTGGCTACACCTTC. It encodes CATSDGQRSGYTF.

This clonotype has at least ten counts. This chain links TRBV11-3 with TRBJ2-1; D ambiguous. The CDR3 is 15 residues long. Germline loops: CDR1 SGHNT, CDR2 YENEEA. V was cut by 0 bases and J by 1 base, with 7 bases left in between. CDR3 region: CASSLEGRSYNEQFF. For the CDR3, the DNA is TGTGCCAGCAGCTTAGAGGGCAGGTCCTACAATGAGCAGTTCTTC. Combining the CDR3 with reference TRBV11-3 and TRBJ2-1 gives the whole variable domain EAGVVQSPRYKIIEKKQPVAFWCNPISGHNTLYWYLQNLGQGPELLIRYENEEAVDDSQLPKDRFSAERLKGVDSTLKIQPAELGDSAVYLCASSLEGRSYNEQFFGPGTRLTVL.

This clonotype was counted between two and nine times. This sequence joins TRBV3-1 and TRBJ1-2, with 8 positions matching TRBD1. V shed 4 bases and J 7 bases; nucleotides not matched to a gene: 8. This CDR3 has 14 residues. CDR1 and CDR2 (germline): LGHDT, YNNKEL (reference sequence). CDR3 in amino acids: CASSPLGQGSGYTF. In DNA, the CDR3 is TGTGCCAGCAGCCCGTTAGGACAGGGTTCTGGCTACACCTTC.

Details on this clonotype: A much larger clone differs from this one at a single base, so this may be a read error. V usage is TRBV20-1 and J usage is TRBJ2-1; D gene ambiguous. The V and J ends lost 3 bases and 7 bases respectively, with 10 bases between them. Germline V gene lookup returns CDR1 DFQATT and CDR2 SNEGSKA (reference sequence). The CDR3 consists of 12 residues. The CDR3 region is CSARGKWNEQFF. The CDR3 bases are TGCAGTGCTAGGGGGAAATGGAATGAGCAGTTCTTC.

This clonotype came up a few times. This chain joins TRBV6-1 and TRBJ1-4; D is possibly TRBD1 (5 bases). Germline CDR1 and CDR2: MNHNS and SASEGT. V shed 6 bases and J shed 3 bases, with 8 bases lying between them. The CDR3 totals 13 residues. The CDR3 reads CASRDTSNEKLFF. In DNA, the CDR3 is TGTGCCAGCAGGGACACCTCTAATGAAAAACTGTTTTTT.

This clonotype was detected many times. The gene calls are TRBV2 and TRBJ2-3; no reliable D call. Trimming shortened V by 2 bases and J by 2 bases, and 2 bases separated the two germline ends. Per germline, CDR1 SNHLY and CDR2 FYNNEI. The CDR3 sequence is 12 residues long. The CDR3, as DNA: TGTGCCAGCAGTGAATCCACAGATACGCAGTATTTT. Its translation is CASSESTDTQYF.

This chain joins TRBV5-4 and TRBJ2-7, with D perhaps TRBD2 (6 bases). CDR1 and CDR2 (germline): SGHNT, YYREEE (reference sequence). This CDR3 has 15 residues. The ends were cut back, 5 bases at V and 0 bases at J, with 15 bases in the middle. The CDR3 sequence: CASSLGTLSSYEQYF. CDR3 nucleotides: TGTGCCAGCAGTCTCGGGACTTTGAGCTCCTACGAGCAGTACTTC.